This T cell receptor beta chain was sequenced during a study of OX40 agonist ivuxolimab in advanced cancers. Study overall: Partial responses were achieved by three patients, of whom one had hepatocellular carcinoma and two had cutaneous melanoma.

Produced via immunoSEQ multiplex PCR; TCRdb's table is partial and in-frame only. Of fewer than 30,000 clones in the sample, approximately 90% were seen once. The TCR comes from an adult with an advanced solid tumor such as melanoma, head and neck, liver or kidney cancer. This specimen consisted of CD4+ or CD8+ T cells sorted from blood, obtained in a trial of the OX40 agonist ivuxolimab.

CDR3 coding DNA: TGTGCCAGCAGCTTCGGACTGGGGAACTATGGCTACACCTTC. Residues: CASSFGLGNYGYTF. The rearrangement joins TRBV7-9 to TRBJ1-2; unclear D gene. There are 14 residues in the CDR3. V lost 3 bases to trimming and J lost 2 bases, with 10 bases between them. Germline-derived CDR1 and CDR2 are SEHNR and FQNEAQ (reference sequence).